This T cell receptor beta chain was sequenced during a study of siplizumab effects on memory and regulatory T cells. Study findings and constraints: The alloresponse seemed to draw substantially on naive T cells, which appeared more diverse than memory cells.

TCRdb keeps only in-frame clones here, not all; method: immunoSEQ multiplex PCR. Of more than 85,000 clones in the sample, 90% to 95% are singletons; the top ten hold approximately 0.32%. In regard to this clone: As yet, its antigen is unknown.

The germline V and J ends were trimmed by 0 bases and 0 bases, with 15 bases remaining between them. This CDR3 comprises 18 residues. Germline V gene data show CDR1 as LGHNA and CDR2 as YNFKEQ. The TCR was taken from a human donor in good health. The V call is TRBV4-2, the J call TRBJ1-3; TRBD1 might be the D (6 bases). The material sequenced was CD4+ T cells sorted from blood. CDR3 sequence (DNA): TGTGCCAGCAGCCAAGATGTCACAGGGCCCTACTCTGGAAACACCATATATTTT. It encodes CASSQDVTGPYSGNTIYF.